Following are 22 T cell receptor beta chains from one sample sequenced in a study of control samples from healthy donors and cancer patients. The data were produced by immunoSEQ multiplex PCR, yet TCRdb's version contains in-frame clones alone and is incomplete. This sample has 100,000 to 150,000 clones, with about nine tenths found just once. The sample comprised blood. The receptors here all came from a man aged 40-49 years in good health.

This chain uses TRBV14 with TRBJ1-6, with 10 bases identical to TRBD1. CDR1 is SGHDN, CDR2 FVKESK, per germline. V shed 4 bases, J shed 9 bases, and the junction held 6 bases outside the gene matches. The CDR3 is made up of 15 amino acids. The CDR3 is CASSPLGTGVSPLHF. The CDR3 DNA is TGTGCCAGCAGCCCCCTGGGGACAGGGGTTTCACCCCTCCACTTT. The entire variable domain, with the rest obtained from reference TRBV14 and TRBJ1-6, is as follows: EAGVTQFPSHSVIEKGQTVTLRCDPISGHDNLYWYRRVMGKEIKFLLHFVKESKQDESGMPNNRFLAERTGGTYSTLKVQPAELEDSGVYFCASSPLGTGVSPLHFGNGTRLTVT.

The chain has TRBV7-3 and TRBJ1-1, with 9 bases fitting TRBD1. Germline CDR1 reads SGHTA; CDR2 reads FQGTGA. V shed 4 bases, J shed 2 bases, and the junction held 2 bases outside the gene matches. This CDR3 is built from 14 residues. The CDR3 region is CASSWTGANTEAFF. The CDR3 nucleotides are TGTGCCAGCAGCTGGACAGGGGCTAACACTGAAGCTTTCTTT.

CDR3 amino acids: CATRGTSGGDEQYF. As DNA, the CDR3 is TGTGCCACCAGGGGGACTAGCGGGGGCGACGAGCAGTACTTC. The chain recombines TRBV15 with TRBJ2-7; the match to TRBD2 covers 14 bases. The CDR3 length is 14 residues. V dropped 6 bases and J dropped 5; count of bases not matched to a gene: 3. The germline V gene has CDR1 LNHNV and CDR2 YYDKDF (reference sequence).

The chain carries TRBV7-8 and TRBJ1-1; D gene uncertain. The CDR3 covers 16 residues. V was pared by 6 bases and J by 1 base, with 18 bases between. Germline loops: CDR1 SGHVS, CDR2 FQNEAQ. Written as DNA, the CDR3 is TGTGCCAGCAGTACCCAAGTCCTGGGCTCGAACACTGAAGCTTTCTTT. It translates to CASSTQVLGSNTEAFF.

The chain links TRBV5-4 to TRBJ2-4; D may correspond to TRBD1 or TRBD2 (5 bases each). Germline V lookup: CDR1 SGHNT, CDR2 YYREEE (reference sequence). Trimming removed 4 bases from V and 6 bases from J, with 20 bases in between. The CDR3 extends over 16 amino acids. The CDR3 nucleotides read TGTGCCAGCAGCCCGGCGATGGGACCCCTCGGAAACATTCAGTACTTC. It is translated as CASSPAMGPLGNIQYF.

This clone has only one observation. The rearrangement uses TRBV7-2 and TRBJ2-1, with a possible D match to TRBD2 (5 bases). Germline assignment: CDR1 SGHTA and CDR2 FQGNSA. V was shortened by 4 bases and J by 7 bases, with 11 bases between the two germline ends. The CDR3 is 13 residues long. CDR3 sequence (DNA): TGTGCCAGCAGCTATCGGAGGTGGAATGAGCAGTTCTTC. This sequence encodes CASSYRRWNEQFF.

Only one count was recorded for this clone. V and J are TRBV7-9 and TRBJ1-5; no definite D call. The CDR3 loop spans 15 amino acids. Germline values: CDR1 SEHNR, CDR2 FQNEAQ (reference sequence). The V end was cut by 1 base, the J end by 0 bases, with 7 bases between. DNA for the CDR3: TGTGCCAGCAGCTTAGTGGGCGGTAGCAATCAGCCCCAGCATTTT. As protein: CASSLVGGSNQPQHF. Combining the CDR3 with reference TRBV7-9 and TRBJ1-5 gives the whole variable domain DTGVSQNPRHKITKRGQNVTFRCDPISEHNRLYWYRQTLGQGPEFLTYFQNEAQLEKSRLLSDRFSAERPKGSFSTLEIQRTEQGDSAMYLCASSLVGGSNQPQHFGDGTRLSIL.

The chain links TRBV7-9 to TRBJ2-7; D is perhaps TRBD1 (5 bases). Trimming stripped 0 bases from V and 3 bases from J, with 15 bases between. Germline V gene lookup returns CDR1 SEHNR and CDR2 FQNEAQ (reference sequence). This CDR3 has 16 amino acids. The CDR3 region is CASSLAMGPGIYEQYF. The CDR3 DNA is TGTGCCAGCAGCTTAGCAATGGGGCCAGGCATCTACGAGCAGTACTTC.

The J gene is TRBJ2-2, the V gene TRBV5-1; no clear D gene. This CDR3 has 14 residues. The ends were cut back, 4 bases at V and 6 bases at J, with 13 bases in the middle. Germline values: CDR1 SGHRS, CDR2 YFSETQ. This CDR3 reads CASSPVQGPGELFF. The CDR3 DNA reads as TGCGCCAGCAGCCCGGTCCAAGGTCCCGGGGAGCTGTTTTTT.

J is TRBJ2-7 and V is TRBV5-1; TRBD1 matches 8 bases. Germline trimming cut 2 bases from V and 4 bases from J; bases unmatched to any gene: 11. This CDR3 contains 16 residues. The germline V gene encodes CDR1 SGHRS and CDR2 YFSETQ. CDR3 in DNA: TGCGCCAGCAGCTTATCTCCCCGGACAGGGCAATACGAGCAGTACTTC. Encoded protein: CASSLSPRTGQYEQYF.

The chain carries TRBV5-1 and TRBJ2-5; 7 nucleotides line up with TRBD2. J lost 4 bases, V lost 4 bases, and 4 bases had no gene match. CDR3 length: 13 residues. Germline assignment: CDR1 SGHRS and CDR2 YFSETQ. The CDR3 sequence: CASSPGRRETQYF. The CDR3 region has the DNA TGCGCCAGCAGCCCCGGGAGGCGAGAGACCCAGTACTTC.

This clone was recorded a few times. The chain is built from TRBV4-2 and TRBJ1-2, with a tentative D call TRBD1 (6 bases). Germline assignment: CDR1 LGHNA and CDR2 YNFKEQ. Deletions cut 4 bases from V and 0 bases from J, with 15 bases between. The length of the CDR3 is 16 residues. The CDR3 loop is CASSPQGQNANYGYTF. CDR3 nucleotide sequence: TGTGCCAGCAGCCCGCAAGGACAGAACGCTAACTATGGCTACACCTTC.

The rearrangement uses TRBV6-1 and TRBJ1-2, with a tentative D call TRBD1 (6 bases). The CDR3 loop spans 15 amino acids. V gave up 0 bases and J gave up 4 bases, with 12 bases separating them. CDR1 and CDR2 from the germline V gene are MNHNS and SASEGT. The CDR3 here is CASSEARGGPYGYTF. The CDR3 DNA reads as TGTGCCAGCAGTGAAGCTCGGGGGGGGCCCTATGGCTACACCTTC.

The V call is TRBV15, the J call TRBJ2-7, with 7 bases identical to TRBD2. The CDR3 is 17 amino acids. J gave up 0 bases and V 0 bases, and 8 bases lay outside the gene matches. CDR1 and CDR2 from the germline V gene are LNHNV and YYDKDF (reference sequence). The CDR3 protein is CATSRDSGLISSYEQYF. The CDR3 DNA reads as TGTGCCACCAGCAGAGATAGCGGGTTGATAAGCTCCTACGAGCAGTACTTC.

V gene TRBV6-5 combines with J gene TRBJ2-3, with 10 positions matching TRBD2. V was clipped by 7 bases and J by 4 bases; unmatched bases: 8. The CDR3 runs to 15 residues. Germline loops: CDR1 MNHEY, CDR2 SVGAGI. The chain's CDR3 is CASTRTGTSADTQYF. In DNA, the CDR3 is TGTGCCAGCACCCGGACCGGGACTAGCGCAGATACGCAGTATTTT.

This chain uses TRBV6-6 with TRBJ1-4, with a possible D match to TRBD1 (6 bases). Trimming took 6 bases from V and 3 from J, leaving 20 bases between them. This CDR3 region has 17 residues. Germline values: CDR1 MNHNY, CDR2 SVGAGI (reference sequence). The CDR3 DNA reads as TGTGCCAGCAGCCGACTCCTACAGGGAAGGCCTAATGAAAAACTGTTTTTT. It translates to CASSRLLQGRPNEKLFF.

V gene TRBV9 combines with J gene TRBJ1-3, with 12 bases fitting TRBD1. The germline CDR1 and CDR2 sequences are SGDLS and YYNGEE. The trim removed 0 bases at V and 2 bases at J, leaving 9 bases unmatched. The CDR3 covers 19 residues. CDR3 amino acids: CASSVEGTGGAGAGNTIYF. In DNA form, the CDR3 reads TGTGCCAGCAGCGTAGAAGGGACAGGGGGCGCGGGAGCTGGAAACACCATATATTTT.

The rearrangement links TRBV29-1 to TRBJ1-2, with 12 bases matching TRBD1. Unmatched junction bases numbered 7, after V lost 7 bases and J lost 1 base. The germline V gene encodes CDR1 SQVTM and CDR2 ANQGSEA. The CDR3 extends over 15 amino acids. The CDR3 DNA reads TGCAGCGCTGGGACAGGGGGCGCGTATAACTATGGCTACACCTTC. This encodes CSAGTGGAYNYGYTF.

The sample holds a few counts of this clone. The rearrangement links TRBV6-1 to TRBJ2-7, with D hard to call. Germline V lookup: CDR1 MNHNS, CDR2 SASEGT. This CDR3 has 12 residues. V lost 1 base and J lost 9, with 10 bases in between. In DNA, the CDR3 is TGTGCCAGCAGTGAAGGATCCTGGGGGCAGTACTTC. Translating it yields CASSEGSWGQYF.

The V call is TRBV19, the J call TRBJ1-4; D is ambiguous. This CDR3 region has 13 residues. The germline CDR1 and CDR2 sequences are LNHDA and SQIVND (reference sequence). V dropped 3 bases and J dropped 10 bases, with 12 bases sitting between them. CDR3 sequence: CASSIRPNGKLFF. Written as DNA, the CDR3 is TGTGCCAGTAGTATCCGTCCGAACGGAAAACTGTTTTTT.

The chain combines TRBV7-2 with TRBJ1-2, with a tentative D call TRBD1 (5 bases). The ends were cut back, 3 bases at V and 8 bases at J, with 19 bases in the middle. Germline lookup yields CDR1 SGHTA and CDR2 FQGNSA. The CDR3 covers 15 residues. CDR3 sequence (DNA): TGTGCCAGCAGCTTTTCATCCCAAGCAGGGAACGGCTACACCTTC. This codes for CASSFSSQAGNGYTF.

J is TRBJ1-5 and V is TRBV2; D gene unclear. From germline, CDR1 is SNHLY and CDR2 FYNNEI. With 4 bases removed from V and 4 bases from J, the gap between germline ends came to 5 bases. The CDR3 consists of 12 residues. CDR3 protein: CASSVGNQPQHF. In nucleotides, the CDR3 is TGTGCCAGCAGTGTTGGGAATCAGCCCCAGCATTTT.